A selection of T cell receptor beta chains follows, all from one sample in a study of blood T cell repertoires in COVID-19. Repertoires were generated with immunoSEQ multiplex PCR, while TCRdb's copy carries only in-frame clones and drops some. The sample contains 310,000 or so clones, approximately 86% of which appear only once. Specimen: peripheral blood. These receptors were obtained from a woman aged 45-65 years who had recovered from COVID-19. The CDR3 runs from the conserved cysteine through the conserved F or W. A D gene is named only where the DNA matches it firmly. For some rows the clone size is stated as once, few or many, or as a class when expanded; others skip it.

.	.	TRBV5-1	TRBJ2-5	TGCGCCAGCAGCAAGGGGGGGACGCATCAAGAGACCCAGTACTTC	CASSKGGTHQETQYF
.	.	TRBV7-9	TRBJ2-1	TGTGCCCACGGGTCCCACCGGAATGAGCAGTTCTTC	CAHGSHRNEQFF
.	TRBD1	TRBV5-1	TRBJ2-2	TGCGCCAGCAGTTGGATGACAGGGGACACCGGGGAGCTGTTTTTT	CASSWMTGDTGELFF
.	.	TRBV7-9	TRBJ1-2	TGTGCCAGCAGCCCCGGACAGATCTATGGCTACACCTTC	CASSPGQIYGYTF
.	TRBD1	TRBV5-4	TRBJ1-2	TGTGCCAGCAGCACACAGGGGGTCATTGGCTACACCTTC	CASSTQGVIGYTF
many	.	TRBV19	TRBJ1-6	TGTGCCAGTAGTCGCATCCAGGGAATCGCCAATTCACCCCTCCACTTT	CASSRIQGIANSPLHF
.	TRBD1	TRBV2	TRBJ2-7	TGTGCCAGCAGTGAAGAGGCGGGGCGACAGGGGACCTACGAGCAGTACTTC	CASSEEAGRQGTYEQYF
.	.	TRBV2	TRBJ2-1	TGTGCCAGCAGTGAAGGGTCTACCTACAATGAGCAGTTCTTC	CASSEGSTYNEQFF
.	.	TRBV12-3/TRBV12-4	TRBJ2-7	TGTGCCAGCAGTTTCTGGAGGGATGGAGAGCAGTACTTC	CASSFWRDGEQYF
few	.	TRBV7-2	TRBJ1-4	TGTGCCAGCAGCCAACAAGGGAGGGATGAAAAACTGTTTTTT	CASSQQGRDEKLFF
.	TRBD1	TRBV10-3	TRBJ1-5	TGTGCCATCAGTGGACAGGGTAGCAATCAGCCCCAGCATTTT	CAISGQGSNQPQHF
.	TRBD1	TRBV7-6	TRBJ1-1	TGTGCCAGCAGACCGACCGGGACAGAGGAAACTGAAGCTTTCTTT	CASRPTGTEETEAFF
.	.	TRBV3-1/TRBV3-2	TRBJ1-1	TGTGCCAGCAGCCAAGATCTGAGGGCTGAAGCTTTCTTT	CASSQDLRAEAFF
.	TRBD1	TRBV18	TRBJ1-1	TGTGCCAGCTCACCCAGCAGGGGGGCGGGTGAAGCTTTCTTT	CASSPSRGAGEAFF
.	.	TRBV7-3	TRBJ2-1	TGTGCCAGCAGGTCCCGGGACTCCCTCTACAATGAGCAGTTCTTC	CASRSRDSLYNEQFF
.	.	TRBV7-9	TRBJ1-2	TGTGCCAGCAGCGAAGGACAGTATGTCTATGGCTACACCTTC	CASSEGQYVYGYTF
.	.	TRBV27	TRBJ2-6	TGTGCCAGCAGTCGAGGCGGGGCCAACGTCCTGACTTTC	CASSRGGANVLTF
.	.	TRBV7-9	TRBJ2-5	TGTGCCAGCAGCTTAATGGGCGGGGAGACCCAGTACTTC	CASSLMGGETQYF
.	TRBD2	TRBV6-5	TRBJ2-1	TGTGCCAGCGTGGGCGGGAGGGTGGATGAGCAGTTCTTC	CASVGGRVDEQFF